This T cell receptor beta chain was retrieved from a study of T cells in localized non-small cell lung cancer. The CDR3 runs to 14 residues. Per germline, CDR1 MNHNY and CDR2 SVGAGI (reference sequence). V gave up 5 bases and J gave up 3 bases, with 14 bases separating them. Notes on the study in general: There was higher T cell clonality in uninvolved adjacent lung than in tumor, and it was highest there. Without multi-region sequencing, intratumor heterogeneity could not be excluded. Patients showing higher blood T cell density tended to see longer overall survival.

Some clones are missing from TCRdb's copy, which holds only in-frame ones; the method was immunoSEQ multiplex PCR. The data hold 40,000 to 55,000 clones, with 80% observed a single time. Details on this clone: Its antigen remains unidentified.

The starting material was PBMCs, obtained before any cancer treatment. The chain employs TRBV6-6 and TRBJ2-7; D perhaps matches TRBD1 (6 bases). The receptor was isolated from a woman aged 40 to 75 with stage II lung adenocarcinoma. CDR3 protein: CASSPGHTFYEQYF. The CDR3 DNA reads TGTGCCAGCAGTCCGGGACATACATTCTACGAGCAGTACTTC.